The TCR beta chain under discussion was sequenced for a study of immune evolution from preneoplasia to lung adenocarcinoma. The study, taken as a whole, reports: Normal lung had highest clonality; later lesions appeared denser, more diverse.

As concerns this clone: Antigen specificity is unknown.

This CDR3 comprises 17 residues. Trimming took 5 bases from V and 3 from J; bases not matched to a gene: 7. Germline CDR1 is LNHNV and CDR2 is YYDKDF (reference sequence). The method was immunoSEQ multiplex PCR; TCRdb's version includes in-frame clones alone and lacks a portion of them. The sample lists 5,700 or so clones; about four fifths were seen once. This chain uses TRBV15 with TRBJ2-1, with 13 bases aligning to TRBD2. This receptor was taken from a person aged 50-75 years with lung adenocarcinoma. Sequencing input: FFPE normal lung tissue adjacent to the tumor. CDR3 DNA: TGTGCCACCAGCCAAGGGACTAGCGGGAAACTCTACAATGAGCAGTTCTTC. It codes for CATSQGTSGKLYNEQFF. The full variable domain, in which reference TRBV15 and TRBJ2-1 provide the parts outside the CDR3, is DAMVIQNPRYQVTQFGKPVTLSCSQTLNHNVMYWYQQKSSQAPKLLFHYYDKDFNNEADTPDNFQSRRPNTSFCFLDIRSPGLGDTAMYLCATSQGTSGKLYNEQFFGPGTRLTVL.